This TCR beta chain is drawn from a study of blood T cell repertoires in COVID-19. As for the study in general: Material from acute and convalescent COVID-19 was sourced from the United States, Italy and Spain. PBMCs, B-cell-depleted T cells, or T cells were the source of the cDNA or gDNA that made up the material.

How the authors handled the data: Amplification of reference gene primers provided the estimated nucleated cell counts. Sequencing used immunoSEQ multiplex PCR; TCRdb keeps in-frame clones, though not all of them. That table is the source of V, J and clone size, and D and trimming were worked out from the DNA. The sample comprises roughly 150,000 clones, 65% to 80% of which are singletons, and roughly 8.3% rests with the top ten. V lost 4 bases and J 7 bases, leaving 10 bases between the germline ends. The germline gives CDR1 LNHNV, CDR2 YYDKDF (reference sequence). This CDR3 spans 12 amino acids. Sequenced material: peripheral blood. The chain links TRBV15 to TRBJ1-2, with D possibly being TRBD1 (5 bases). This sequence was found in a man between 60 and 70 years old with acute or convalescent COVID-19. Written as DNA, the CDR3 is TGTGCCACCAGCACCCAGGGTTTTGGCTACACCTTC. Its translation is CATSTQGFGYTF.